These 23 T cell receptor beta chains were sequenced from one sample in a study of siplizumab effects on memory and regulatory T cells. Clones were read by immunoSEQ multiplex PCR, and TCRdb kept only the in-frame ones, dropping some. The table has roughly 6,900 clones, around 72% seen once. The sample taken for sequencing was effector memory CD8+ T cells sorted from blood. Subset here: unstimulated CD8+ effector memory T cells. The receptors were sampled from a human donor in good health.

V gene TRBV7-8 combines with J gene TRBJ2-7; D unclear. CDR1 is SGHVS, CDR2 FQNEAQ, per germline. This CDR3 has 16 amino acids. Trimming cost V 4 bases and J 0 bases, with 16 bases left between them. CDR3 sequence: CASSSLDGSSSYEQYF. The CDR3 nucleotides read TGTGCCAGCAGCTCCCTGGACGGATCGAGCTCCTACGAGCAGTACTTC. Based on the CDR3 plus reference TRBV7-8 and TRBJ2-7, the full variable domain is GAGVSQSPRYKVAKRGQDVALRCDPISGHVSLFWYQQALGQGPEFLTYFQNEAQLDKSGLPSDRFFAERPEGSVSTLKIQRTQQEDSAVYLCASSSLDGSSSYEQYFGPGTRLTVT.

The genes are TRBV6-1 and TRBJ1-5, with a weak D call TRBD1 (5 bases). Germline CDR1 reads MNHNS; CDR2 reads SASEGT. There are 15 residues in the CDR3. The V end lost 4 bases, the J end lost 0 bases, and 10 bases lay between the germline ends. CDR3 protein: CASSGGALSNQPQHF. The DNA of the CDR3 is TGTGCCAGCAGTGGCGGGGCGCTTAGCAATCAGCCCCAGCATTTT.

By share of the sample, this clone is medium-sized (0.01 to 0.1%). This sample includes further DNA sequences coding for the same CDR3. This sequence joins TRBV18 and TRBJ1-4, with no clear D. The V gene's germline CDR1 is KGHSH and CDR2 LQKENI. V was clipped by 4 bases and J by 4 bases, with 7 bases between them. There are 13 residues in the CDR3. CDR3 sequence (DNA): TGTGCCAGCTCACTGGGAGGTAATGAAAAACTGTTTTTT. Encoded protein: CASSLGGNEKLFF.

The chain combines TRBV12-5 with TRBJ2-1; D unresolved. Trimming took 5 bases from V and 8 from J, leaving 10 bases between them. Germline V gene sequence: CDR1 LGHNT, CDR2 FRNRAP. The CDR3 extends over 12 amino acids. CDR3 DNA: TGTGCTAGTGGTGCTGCTTGGGATGAGCAGTTCTTC. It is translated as CASGAAWDEQFF. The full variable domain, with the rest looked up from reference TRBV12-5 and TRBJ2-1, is DARVTQTPRHKVTEMGQEVTMRCQPILGHNTVFWYRQTMMQGLELLAYFRNRAPLDDSGMPKDRFSAEMPDATLATLKIQPSEPRDSAVYFCASGAAWDEQFFGPGTRLTVL.

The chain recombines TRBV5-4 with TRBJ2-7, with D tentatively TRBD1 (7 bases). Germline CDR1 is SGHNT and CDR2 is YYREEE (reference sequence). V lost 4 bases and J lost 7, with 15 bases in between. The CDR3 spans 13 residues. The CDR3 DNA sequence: TGTGCCAGCAGCGGCGACAGGGCGGGGGAGCAGTACTTC. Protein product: CASSGDRAGEQYF.

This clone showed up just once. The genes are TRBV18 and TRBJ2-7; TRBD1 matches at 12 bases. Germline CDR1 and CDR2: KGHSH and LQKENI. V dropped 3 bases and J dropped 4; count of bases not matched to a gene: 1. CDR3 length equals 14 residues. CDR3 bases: TGTGCCAGCTCACCGGGACAGGGGGCTTACGAGCAGTACTTC. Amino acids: CASSPGQGAYEQYF.

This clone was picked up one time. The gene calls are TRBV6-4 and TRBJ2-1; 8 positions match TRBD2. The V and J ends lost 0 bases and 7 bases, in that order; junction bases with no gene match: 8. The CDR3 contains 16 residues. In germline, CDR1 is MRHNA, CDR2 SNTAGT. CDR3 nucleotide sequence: TGTGCCAGCAGTGACTCAACGGGAGGGTTTATGAATGAGCAGTTCTTC. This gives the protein CASSDSTGGFMNEQFF.

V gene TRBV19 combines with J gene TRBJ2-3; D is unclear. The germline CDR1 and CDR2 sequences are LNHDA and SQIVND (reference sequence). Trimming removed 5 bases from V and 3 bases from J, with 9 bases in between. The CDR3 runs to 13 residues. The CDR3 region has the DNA TGTGCCAGTAGTGCATACAGAACAGATACGCAGTATTTT. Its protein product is CASSAYRTDTQYF.

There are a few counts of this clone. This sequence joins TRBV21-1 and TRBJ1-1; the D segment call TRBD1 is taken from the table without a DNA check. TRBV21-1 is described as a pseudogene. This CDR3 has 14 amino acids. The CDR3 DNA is TGTGCCAGCAGCACCCGACAGGGGAACACTGAAGCTTTCTTT. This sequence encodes CASSTRQGNTEAFF.

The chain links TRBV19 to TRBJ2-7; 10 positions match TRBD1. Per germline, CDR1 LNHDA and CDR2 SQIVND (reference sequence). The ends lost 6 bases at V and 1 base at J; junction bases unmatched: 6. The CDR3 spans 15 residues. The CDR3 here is CASSSRTGGSYEQYF. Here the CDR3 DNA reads TGTGCCAGTAGCAGCCGGACAGGGGGGTCCTACGAGCAGTACTTC.

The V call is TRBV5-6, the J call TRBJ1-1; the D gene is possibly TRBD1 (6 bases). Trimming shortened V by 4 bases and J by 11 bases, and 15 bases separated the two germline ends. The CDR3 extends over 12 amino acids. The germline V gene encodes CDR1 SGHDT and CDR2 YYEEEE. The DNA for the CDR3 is TGTGCCAGCAGCGCCGGTTGGACAGTGGCTTTCTTT. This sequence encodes CASSAGWTVAFF.

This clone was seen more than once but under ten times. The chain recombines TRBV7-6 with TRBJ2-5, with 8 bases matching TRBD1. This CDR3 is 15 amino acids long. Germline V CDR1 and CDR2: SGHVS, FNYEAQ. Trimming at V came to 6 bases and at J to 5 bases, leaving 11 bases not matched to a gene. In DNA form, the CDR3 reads TGTGCCAGCAGGCCTAGGACAGGGATGGGGGAGACCCAGTACTTC. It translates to CASRPRTGMGETQYF. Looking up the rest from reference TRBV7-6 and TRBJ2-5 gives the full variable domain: GAGVSQSPRYKVTKRGQDVALRCDPISGHVSLYWYRQALGQGPEFLTYFNYEAQQDKSGLPNDRFSAERPEGSISTLTIQRTEQRDSAMYRCASRPRTGMGETQYFGPGTRLLVL.

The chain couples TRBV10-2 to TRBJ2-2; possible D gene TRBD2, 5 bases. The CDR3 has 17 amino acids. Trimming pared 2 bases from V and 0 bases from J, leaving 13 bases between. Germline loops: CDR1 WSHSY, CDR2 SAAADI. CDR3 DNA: TGCGCCAGCAGTGAGATCGGCTATAGCGCGAACACCGGGGAGCTGTTTTTT. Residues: CASSEIGYSANTGELFF.

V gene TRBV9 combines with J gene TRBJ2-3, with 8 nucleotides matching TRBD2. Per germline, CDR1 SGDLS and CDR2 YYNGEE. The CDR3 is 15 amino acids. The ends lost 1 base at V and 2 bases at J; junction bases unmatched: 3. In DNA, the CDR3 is TGTGCCAGCAGCGTAACTAGCGGAGTCACAGATACGCAGTATTTT. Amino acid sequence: CASSVTSGVTDTQYF.

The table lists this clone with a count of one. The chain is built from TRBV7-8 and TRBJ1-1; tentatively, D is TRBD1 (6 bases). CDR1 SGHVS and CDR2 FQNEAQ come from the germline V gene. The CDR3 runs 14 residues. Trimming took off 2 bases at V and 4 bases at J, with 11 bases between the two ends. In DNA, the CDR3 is TGTGCCAGCAGCTTACAGGGGTTGACCACTGAAGCTTTCTTT. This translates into CASSLQGLTTEAFF.

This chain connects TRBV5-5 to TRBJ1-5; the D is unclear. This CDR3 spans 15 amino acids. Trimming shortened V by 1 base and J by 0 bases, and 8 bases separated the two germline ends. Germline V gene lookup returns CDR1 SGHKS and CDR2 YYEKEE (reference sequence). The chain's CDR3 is CASSLTGYSNQPQHF. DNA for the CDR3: TGTGCCAGCAGCTTGACCGGCTATAGCAATCAGCCCCAGCATTTT.

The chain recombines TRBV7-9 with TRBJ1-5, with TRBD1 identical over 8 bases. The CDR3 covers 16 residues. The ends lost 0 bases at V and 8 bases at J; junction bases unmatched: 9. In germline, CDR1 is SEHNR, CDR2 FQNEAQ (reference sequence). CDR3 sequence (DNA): TGTGCCAGCAGCTTAGCCGGACAGGGCGCCGGGGAGCCCCAGCATTTT. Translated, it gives CASSLAGQGAGEPQHF.

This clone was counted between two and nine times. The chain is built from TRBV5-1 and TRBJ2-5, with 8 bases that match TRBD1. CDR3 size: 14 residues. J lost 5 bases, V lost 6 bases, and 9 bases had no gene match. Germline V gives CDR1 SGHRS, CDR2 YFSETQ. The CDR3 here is CASTEGTGGETQYF. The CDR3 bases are TGCGCCAGCACCGAAGGGACAGGAGGGGAGACCCAGTACTTC.

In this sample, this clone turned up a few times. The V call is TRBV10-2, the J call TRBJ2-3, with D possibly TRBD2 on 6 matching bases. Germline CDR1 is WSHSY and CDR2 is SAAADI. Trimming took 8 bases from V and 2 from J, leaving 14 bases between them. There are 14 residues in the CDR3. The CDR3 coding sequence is TGCGCCAGCGGAAGCGGGTGGGACACAGATACGCAGTATTTT. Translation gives CASGSGWDTDTQYF.

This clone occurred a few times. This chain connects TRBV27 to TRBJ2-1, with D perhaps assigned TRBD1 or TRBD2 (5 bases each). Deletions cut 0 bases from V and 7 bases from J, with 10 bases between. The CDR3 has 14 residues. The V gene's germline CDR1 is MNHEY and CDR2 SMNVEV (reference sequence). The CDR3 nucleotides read TGTGCCAGCAGTTTATCTGTTGAGGGGAATGAGCAGTTCTTC. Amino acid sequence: CASSLSVEGNEQFF.

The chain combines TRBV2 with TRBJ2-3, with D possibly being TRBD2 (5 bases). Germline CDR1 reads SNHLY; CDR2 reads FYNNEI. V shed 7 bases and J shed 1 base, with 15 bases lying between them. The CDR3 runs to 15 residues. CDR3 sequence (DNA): TGTGCCAGCACCGATGTCGGGATTGGCACAGATACGCAGTATTTT. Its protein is CASTDVGIGTDTQYF.

CDR3: CASSLPTGTSGSSAYEQYF. The DNA of the CDR3 is TGCGCCAGCAGCTTGCCCACCGGGACTAGCGGGAGTTCAGCCTACGAGCAGTACTTC. J is TRBJ2-7 and V is TRBV5-1; 14 positions match TRBD2. CDR3 length: 19 residues. Germline loops: CDR1 SGHRS, CDR2 YFSETQ. J lost 2 bases, V lost 1 base, and 11 bases had no gene match.

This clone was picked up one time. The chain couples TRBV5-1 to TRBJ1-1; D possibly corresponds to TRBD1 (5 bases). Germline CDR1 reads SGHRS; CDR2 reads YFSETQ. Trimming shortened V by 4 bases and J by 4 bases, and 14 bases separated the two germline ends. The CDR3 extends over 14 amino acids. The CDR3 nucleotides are TGCGCCAGCAGCCCCTACGGGGGGGGCACTGAAGCTTTCTTT. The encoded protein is CASSPYGGGTEAFF.